The clone carrying this TCR beta chain appeared a single time. What it recognizes is unknown. It may be a read error: a sequence one base away is much more abundant. The data were taken from a study of tumor-infiltrating lymphocytes in primary liver carcinoma. Study summary: Those sampled were patients whose primary liver carcinoma was treated by surgical resection. Roughly 3.65 to 8 million productive TCRbeta reads were obtained per sample, with similar numbers across tissue types.

TCR beta cDNA was made from approximately 500 ng total RNA with a constant-region primer. Slightly modified ARM-PCR with three nested multiplex PCR rounds yielded TCR beta libraries. PCR rounds one and two used TRBV1-TRBV30 forward primers with a C-beta reverse primer for about 9 cycles each. Using its own MiXCR run on the multiplex PCR reads, TCRdb lists one record per CDR3 protein. The sample records 300,000 to 350,000 distinct CDR3 sequences, more than 55% being singletons. Study outcomes and limitations: Tumor region pairs shared more overlap than did tumor-adjacent and tumor-blood pairs.

Out of unsorted whole blood came the blood RNA, and germline DNA was extracted as well. Chronic HBV infection affected patients, none of whom had received treatment. The germline V gene encodes CDR1 MNHEY and CDR2 SVGAGI. Trimming took off 0 bases at V and 13 bases at J, with 12 bases between the two ends. The CDR3 loop spans 13 amino acids. The V gene is TRBV6-5, the J gene TRBJ1-4; D is undetermined. The source of this sequence is a woman aged 25 to 39 with primary liver carcinoma and hepatitis B virus infection. Sequenced input: peripheral blood. The CDR3 here is CASSYSRGERLFF. The CDR3 DNA sequence: TGTGCCAGCAGTTACTCCCGGGGAGAACGACTGTTTTTT.